The following is a T cell receptor beta chain sequence with its context. This specimen comes from a study of blood T cell repertoires in COVID-19. Background on the study: In each case, the material was cDNA or gDNA derived from T cells, B-cell-depleted T cells, or PBMCs.

Original handling: Quantification of nucleated cells was approximated via reference gene primer amplification. Here immunoSEQ multiplex PCR was the method, and the copy in TCRdb shows in-frame clones only, minus some. V and J calls and clone size come straight from that table; D and trimming were deduced from the DNA. The sample records about 210,000 clones, 80% being singletons. The CDR3 is made up of 17 amino acids. Germline CDR1 is SNHLY and CDR2 is FYNNEI. Trimming took 6 bases from V and 0 from J, leaving 19 bases between them. V is TRBV2 and J is TRBJ2-3; D may be TRBD2 (6 bases). The sequence derives from a man aged 25 to 40 with acute COVID-19. The sequenced sample was PBMCs or T cells enriched from blood (not recorded which). The CDR3 reads CASRTSPLASSTDTQYF. CDR3 in DNA: TGTGCCAGCAGGACCAGCCCCCTAGCGAGTAGCACAGATACGCAGTATTTT.